The 6 T cell receptor beta chains in this list originate from one sample, sequenced in a study of cytomegalovirus exposure and HLA in healthy donors. The PCR had 60 Vbeta and 13 Jbeta primers. TCRdb keeps only in-frame clones here, not all; method: immunoSEQ multiplex PCR. Altogether roughly 160,000 clones are present, 81% being singletons, with the ten largest covering around 13%. What was sequenced was PBMCs. The receptors here all came from a woman aged 45 to 65 in good health and CMV-seronegative.

The chain employs TRBV9 and TRBJ2-3, with D possibly matching TRBD1 (5 bases). The length of the CDR3 is 16 residues. From germline, CDR1 is SGDLS and CDR2 YYNGEE. V lost 0 bases to trimming and J lost 0 bases, with 11 bases between them. CDR3 amino acids: CASSVAGQTSTDTQYF. The DNA of the CDR3 is TGTGCCAGCAGCGTAGCAGGGCAGACTAGCACAGATACGCAGTATTTT.

The V call is TRBV6-1, the J call TRBJ1-5; D is unresolved. Germline V gene lookup returns CDR1 MNHNS and CDR2 SASEGT. This CDR3 spans 16 amino acids. V was pared by 3 bases and J by 1 base, with 13 bases between. The CDR3 sequence: CASSDGRVGSNQPQHF. The CDR3 nucleotides read TGTGCCAGCAGTGACGGGAGGGTCGGGAGCAATCAGCCCCAGCATTTT.

The chain has TRBV28 and TRBJ2-7; TRBD1 matches at 9 bases. The germline gives CDR1 MDHEN, CDR2 SYDVKM. V gave up 6 bases and J gave up 1 base; unmatched junction bases: 7. The CDR3 loop spans 15 amino acids. CDR3 in DNA: TGTGCCAGCAGCCCAACAGGGGGCACATCCTACGAGCAGTACTTC. Encoded protein: CASSPTGGTSYEQYF. Complete variable domain (other parts from reference TRBV28 and TRBJ2-7): DVKVTQSSRYLVKRTGEKVFLECVQDMDHENMFWYRQDPGLGLRLIYFSYDVKMKEKGDIPEGYSVSREKKERFSLILESASTNQTSMYLCASSPTGGTSYEQYFGPGTRLTVT.

The V and J genes are TRBV6-6 and TRBJ1-1; D is possibly TRBD1 (6 bases). Germline CDR1 reads MNHNY; CDR2 reads SVGAGI (reference sequence). Trimming pared 5 bases from V and 0 bases from J, leaving 13 bases between. The CDR3 is made up of 15 amino acids. CDR3 bases: TGTGCCAGCAGTAAACACCAGGGGATGAACACTGAAGCTTTCTTT. Translation: CASSKHQGMNTEAFF.

The chain employs TRBV28 and TRBJ1-6, with D unclear. V was clipped by 2 bases and J by 10 bases, with 12 bases between them. Germline V CDR1 and CDR2: MDHEN, SYDVKM. The CDR3 length is 14 residues. CDR3 coding DNA: TGTGCCAGCAGTTTAGTCGGGAGGGCCTCACCCCTCCACTTT. This translates into CASSLVGRASPLHF.

This chain links TRBV18 with TRBJ2-3; 11 bases fit TRBD2. Losses at the gene ends were 4 bases for V and 2 bases for J; bases not matched to a gene: 5. This CDR3 has 16 amino acids. Per the germline V gene, CDR1 is KGHSH and CDR2 is LQKENI. The CDR3 DNA sequence: TGTGCCAGCTCACGCACTAGCGGGGGTTCCACAGATACGCAGTATTTT. Its translation is CASSRTSGGSTDTQYF.